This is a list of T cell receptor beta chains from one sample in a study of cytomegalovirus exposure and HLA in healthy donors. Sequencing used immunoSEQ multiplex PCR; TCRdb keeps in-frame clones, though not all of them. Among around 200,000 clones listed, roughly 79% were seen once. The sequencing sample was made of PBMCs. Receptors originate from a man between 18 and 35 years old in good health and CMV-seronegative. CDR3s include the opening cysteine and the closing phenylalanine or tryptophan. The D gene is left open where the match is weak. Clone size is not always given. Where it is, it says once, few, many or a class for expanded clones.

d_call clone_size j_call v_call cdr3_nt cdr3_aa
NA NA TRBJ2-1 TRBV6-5 TGTGCCAGCAGTTCCCCAGCGGAGGGTGACAATGAGCAGTTCTTC CASSSPAEGDNEQFF
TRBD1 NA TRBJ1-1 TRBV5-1 TGCGCCAGCAGCCTGAACCTTAAAACAGGGGGGTCGGCTGAAGCTTTCTTT CASSLNLKTGGSAEAFF
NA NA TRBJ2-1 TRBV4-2 TGTGCCAGCAGCCATTACCTTGAACCCTCTAGCTCCTACAATGAGCAGTTCTTC CASSHYLEPSSSYNEQFF
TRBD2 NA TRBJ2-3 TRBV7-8 TGTGCCAGCAGCCCGGTCACTAGCGGTGCAGATACGCAGTATTTT CASSPVTSGADTQYF
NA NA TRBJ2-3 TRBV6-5 TGTGCCAGCAGTTACTCGAACTACGGGGTTCCAGATACGCAGTATTTT CASSYSNYGVPDTQYF
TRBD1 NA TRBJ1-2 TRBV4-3 TGCGCCAGCAGCCCCGCAGGACAGGCTAACTATGGCTACACCTTC CASSPAGQANYGYTF
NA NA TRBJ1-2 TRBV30 TGTGCCTGGAGTACCCTGAGAGGGTCCCCTCATGGCTACACCTTC CAWSTLRGSPHGYTF
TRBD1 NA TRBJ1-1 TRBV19 TGTGCCAGTACTACATTCCTACAGGGGGGAAACACTGAAGCTTTCTTT CASTTFLQGGNTEAFF
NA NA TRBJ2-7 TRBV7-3 TGTGCCAGCAGCTCCGGGAGCAGCCACGAGCAGTACTTC CASSSGSSHEQYF
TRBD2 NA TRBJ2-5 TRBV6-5 TGTGCCAGCAAACTAGCGGGTCTCAGCCAAGAGACCCAGTACTTC CASKLAGLSQETQYF
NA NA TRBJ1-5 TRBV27 TGTGCCAGCAGTTTAGGGGCCCCTTCAGGGTGGGGAGGTCAGCCCCAGCATTTT CASSLGAPSGWGGQPQHF
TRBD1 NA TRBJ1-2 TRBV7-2 TGTGCCAGCAGCTCTCTGGGACAGGGGGCGGGCTACACCTTC CASSSLGQGAGYTF
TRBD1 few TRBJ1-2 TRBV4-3 TGCGCCAGCAGCCAAGATGGACAGGCTAACTATGGCTACACCTTC CASSQDGQANYGYTF
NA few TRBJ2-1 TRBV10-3 TGTGCCATCAGTGAAAGCACTAGCAATGAGCAGTTCTTC CAISESTSNEQFF
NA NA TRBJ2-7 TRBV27 TGTGCCAGCAGTTTATGGGCTCAGGTGCCCTACGAGCAGTACTTC CASSLWAQVPYEQYF
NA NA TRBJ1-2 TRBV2 TGTGCCAGCGGGGACTTAAACTATGGCTACACCTTC CASGDLNYGYTF
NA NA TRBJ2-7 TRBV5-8 TGTGCCAGCAGCTTGTATCTGGGTAGCGGACCGCCCTACGAGCAGTACTTC CASSLYLGSGPPYEQYF
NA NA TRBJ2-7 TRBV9 TGTGCCAGCAGCGGCACCGGGACTCACGAACCGGGGTACGAGCAGTACTTC CASSGTGTHEPGYEQYF
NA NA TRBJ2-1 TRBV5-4 TGTGCCAGCAGCTCGACTACCTACAATGAGCAGTTCTTC CASSSTTYNEQFF
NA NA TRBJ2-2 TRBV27 TGTGCCAGCAGCCTATTTGGCGGGGAGCTGTTTTTT CASSLFGGELFF
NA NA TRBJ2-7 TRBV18 TGTGCCAGCTCACGTGTCCAATCCTACGAGCAGTACTTC CASSRVQSYEQYF
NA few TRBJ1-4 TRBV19 TGTGCCAGTAGTATTGGCCTCCGCAGGGATGGAAAACTGTTTTTT CASSIGLRRDGKLFF
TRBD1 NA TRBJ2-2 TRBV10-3 TGTGCCATCGGACAGGGGGCGGGGAACACCGGGGAGCTGTTTTTT CAIGQGAGNTGELFF
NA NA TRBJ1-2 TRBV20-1 TGCAGTCCGAGGGGGGGACTCGTCTGGACCTTC CSPRGGLVWTF
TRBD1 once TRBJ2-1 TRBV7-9 TGTGCCAGCAGCTTAGGGACAGGCTCCTACAATGAGCAGTTCTTC CASSLGTGSYNEQFF
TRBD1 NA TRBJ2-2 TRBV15 TGTGCCACCAGCGCAGGGGGCCCCGGGGAGCTGTTTTTT CATSAGGPGELFF
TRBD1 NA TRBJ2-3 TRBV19 TGTGCCAGTAGTATGTTGGGACAGGGGTTTAGCACAGATACGCAGTATTTT CASSMLGQGFSTDTQYF
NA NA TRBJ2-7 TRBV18 TGTGCCAGCTCAACACGCAGCTCCTACGAGCAGTACTTC CASSTRSSYEQYF
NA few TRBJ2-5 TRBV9 TGTGCCAGCAGCGTATGGAAGGACAGCCGAGAGACCCAGTACTTC CASSVWKDSRETQYF
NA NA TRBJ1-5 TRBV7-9 TGTGCCAGCAGCCTCTTAGATAGCAATCAGCCCCAGCATTTT CASSLLDSNQPQHF
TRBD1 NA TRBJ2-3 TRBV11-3 TGTGCCAGCAGCTTCCAATCACAGGGGGATACGCAGTATTTT CASSFQSQGDTQYF
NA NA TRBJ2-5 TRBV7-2 TGTGCCAGCAGCCTTCAAGGGGGGGCCTGGGAGACCCAGTACTTC CASSLQGGAWETQYF
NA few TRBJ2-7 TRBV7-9 TGTGCCAGCAGCTTACCGGGGAGCTCCTACGAGCAGTACTTC CASSLPGSSYEQYF
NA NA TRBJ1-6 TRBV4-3 TGCGCCAGCAGCCAAGAGCAGGGTGAGAATTCACCCCTCCACTTT CASSQEQGENSPLHF
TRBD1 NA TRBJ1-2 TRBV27 TGTGCCAGCAAGAGTGCAGGGGGCGTGATTGGCTACACCTTC CASKSAGGVIGYTF
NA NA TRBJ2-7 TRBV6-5 TGTGCCAGCAGTTACTCGGCGGTGGAGGGGGAGCAGTACTTC CASSYSAVEGEQYF
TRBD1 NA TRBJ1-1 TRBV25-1 TGTGCCAGCAGTGAAACAGGGGAAGTCACTGAAGCTTTCTTT CASSETGEVTEAFF
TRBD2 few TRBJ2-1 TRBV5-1 TGCGCCAGCAGCTTGGCCCCTCGGGCGGGAGGGCCCAATGAGCAGTTCTTC CASSLAPRAGGPNEQFF
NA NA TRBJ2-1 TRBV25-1 TGTGCCAGCAGCTTAGTCAATGAGCAGTTCTTC CASSLVNEQFF
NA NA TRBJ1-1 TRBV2 TGTGCCAGCAGTACGGAGATGAACACTGAAGCTTTCTTT CASSTEMNTEAFF
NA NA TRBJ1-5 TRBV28 TGTGCCAGCAGTTTTTCGTCAGGGGGCAATCAGCCCCAGCATTTT CASSFSSGGNQPQHF
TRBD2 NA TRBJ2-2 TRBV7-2 TGTGCCAGCAGCTTGACTAGCGGGGGGGCCACCGGGGAGCTGTTTTTT CASSLTSGGATGELFF
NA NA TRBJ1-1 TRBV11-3 TGTGCCAGCAGCCGGACAGTTGAAGCTTTCTTT CASSRTVEAFF
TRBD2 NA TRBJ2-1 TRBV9 TGTGCCAGCAGCAAGACGGCGGGAGAGTTTCGCAATGAGCAGTTCTTC CASSKTAGEFRNEQFF
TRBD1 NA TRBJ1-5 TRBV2 TGTGCCGGCTCCGGGACAGGGTTTGTCCCCGCACTATGGGACAATCAGCCCCAGCATTTT CAGSGTGFVPALWDNQPQHF
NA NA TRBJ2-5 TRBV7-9 TGTGCCAGCAGCTTAGTTGTTGTCTTGGAGGAGACCCAGTACTTC CASSLVVVLEETQYF
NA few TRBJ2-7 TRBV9 TGTGCCAGCAGCGTAGAAGCAGGGGTTTACGAGCAGTACTTC CASSVEAGVYEQYF
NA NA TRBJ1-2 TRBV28 TGTGCCAGCAGTTCCCTCTCGGGAGGCAACGACTATGGCTACACCTTC CASSSLSGGNDYGYTF
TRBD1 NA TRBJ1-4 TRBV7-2 TGTGCCAGCAGCCCAGACAGGGGAGGCGAAAAACTGTTTTTT CASSPDRGGEKLFF
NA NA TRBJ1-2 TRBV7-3 TGTGCCAGCAGCTTCGACAGCTCCAAGTACGGCTACACCTTC CASSFDSSKYGYTF
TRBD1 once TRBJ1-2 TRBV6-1 TGTGCCAGCAGTGAAGCCCTGACAGGGAGGACTGGTTATGGCTACACCTTC CASSEALTGRTGYGYTF
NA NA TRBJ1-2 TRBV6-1 TGTGCCAGCAGACCAGGGAACTATGGCTACACCTTC CASRPGNYGYTF
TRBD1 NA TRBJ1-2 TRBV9 TGTGCCAGCAGCGTAGATATGACAGGGAATGGCTACACCTTC CASSVDMTGNGYTF
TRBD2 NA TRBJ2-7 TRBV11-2 TGTGCCAGCAGCTTAGCGGCTAGCGGGGTCGAGCAGTACTTC CASSLAASGVEQYF